Presented here are 6 T cell receptor beta chains from one specimen sequenced in a study of beta chain features in type 1 diabetes. Sequenced material consisted of expressed TCRB transcripts (all of the isolated RNA was reverse transcribed). Method: immunoSEQ multiplex PCR; TCRdb's copy keeps in-frame clones and lacks some. Here the sample spans around 320,000 clones, 14% being singletons. The source material was central memory CD4+ T cells from blood. These receptors came from a man aged 25 to 45 in good health.

This chain connects TRBV5-4 to TRBJ2-6; 7 nucleotides match TRBD1. CDR1 and CDR2 (germline): SGHNT, YYREEE (reference sequence). This CDR3 contains 15 residues. Unmatched junction bases numbered 5, after V lost 4 bases and J lost 4 bases. The CDR3, as DNA: TGTGCCAGCAGCCGAGGGGGCTCCGGGGCCAACGTCCTGACTTTC. This gives the protein CASSRGGSGANVLTF.

This clone was recorded at least ten times. The genes are TRBV7-2 and TRBJ2-1; 14 bases agree with TRBD2. Germline trimming cut 4 bases from V and 7 bases from J; bases unmatched to any gene: 6. CDR1 is SGHTA and CDR2 is FQGNSA in the germline V gene. CDR3 length equals 16 residues. DNA of the CDR3: TGTGCCAGCAGCTCAGGACTAGCGGGAGGAGGGAATGAGCAGTTCTTC. It specifies CASSSGLAGGGNEQFF.

The gene calls are TRBV11-2 and TRBJ1-3, with 8 bases lining up with TRBD1. In germline, CDR1 is SGHAT, CDR2 FQNNGV. Trimming removed 3 bases from V and 2 bases from J; junction bases left unmatched: 6. The CDR3 loop spans 16 amino acids. The CDR3 DNA reads as TGTGCCAGCAGCTTCGGGACAGGTCGGACTGGAAACACCATATATTTT. This codes for CASSFGTGRTGNTIYF.

The chain couples TRBV4-2 to TRBJ2-3; D is possibly TRBD2 (7 bases). Germline lookup yields CDR1 LGHNA and CDR2 YNFKEQ. Trimming shortened V by 6 bases and J by 5 bases, and 21 bases separated the two germline ends. This CDR3 region has 16 residues. In DNA form, the CDR3 reads TGTGCCAGCAGTAGGGGAGGAGGGGGGGCCAAAGATACGCAGTATTTT. It encodes CASSRGGGGAKDTQYF.

The J gene is TRBJ2-2, the V gene TRBV11-2; D remains ambiguous. Per the germline V gene, CDR1 is SGHAT and CDR2 is FQNNGV. V was trimmed by 1 base and J by 6 bases, leaving 6 bases between them. CDR3 length equals 13 residues. For the CDR3, the DNA is TGTGCCAGCAGCTTAGGTCCCCCCGGGGAGCTGTTTTTT. Its translation is CASSLGPPGELFF. Based on the CDR3 plus reference TRBV11-2 and TRBJ2-2, the full variable domain is EAGVAQSPRYKIIEKRQSVAFWCNPISGHATLYWYQQILGQGPKLLIQFQNNGVVDDSQLPKDRFSAERLKGVDSTLKIQPAKLEDSAVYLCASSLGPPGELFFGEGSRLTVL.

V is TRBV11-2 and J is TRBJ1-6, with 8 bases lining up with TRBD1. V shed 7 bases, J shed 6 bases, and the junction held 8 bases outside the gene matches. Germline V CDR1 and CDR2: SGHAT, FQNNGV. The CDR3 is made up of 15 amino acids. The CDR3 protein is CASNLGQVVNSPLHF. As DNA, the CDR3 is TGTGCCAGCAACCTGGGACAGGTAGTTAATTCACCCCTCCACTTT.